Included here is one T cell receptor (beta chain) sequence, with context. The antigen remains unidentified. Unique molecular identifiers were used in preparing the TCRbeta library. MiXCR, run by TCRdb on the PCR reads, gives a single entry per CDR3 protein. This sample has approximately 980,000 distinct CDR3 sequences, with about 31% found just once. Deletions cut 0 bases from V and 5 bases from J, with 11 bases between. Per the germline V gene, CDR1 is SEHNR and CDR2 is FQNEAQ (reference sequence). This CDR3 comprises 15 residues. This specimen comes from a study of T-cell reconstitution after alpha-beta-depleted transplantation in children. The study's findings and limits: Newly produced T cells mostly provided counts and TCRbeta diversity after one year, as hyperexpanded clones declined. Alpha-beta T cells present about two months after transplant were reported to originate from several hundred expanded graft clones.

The sequencing here drew on PBMCs, mostly from graft donor cells, taken 360 days after TCRalphabeta/CD19-depleted stem cell transplant. The rearrangement uses TRBV7-9 and TRBJ1-5; TRBD1 might be the D (6 bases). The clonotype originates from a boy less than two years old who had a stem cell transplant for SCID, so the T cells may come from the graft donor. The CDR3 nucleotides read TGTGCCAGCAGCTTAGCTACGGGGGCTCATCAGCCCCAGCATTTT. Encoded protein: CASSLATGAHQPQHF.